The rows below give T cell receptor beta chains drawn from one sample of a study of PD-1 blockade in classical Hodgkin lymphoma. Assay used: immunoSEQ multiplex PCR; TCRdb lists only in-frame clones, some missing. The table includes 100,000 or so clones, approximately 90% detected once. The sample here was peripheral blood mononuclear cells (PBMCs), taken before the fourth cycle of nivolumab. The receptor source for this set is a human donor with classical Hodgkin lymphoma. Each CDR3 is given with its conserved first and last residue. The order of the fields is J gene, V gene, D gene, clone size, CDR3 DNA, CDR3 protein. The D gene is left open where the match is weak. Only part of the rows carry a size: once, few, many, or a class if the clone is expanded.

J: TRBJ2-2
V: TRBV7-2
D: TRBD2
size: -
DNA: TGTGCCAGCAGCTCCCCTAGCGGGGGGGCAGTCGGGGAGCTGTTTTTT
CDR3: CASSSPSGGAVGELFF

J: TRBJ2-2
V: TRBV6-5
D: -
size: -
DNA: TGTGCCAGCAGTTACTCGGCCGACGCGAACACTGGGGAGCTGTTTTTT
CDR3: CASSYSADANTGELFF

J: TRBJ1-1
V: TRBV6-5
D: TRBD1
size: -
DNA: TGTGCCAGCAGTTATTTCCGACAGGGGAGGTCTGAAGCTTTCTTT
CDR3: CASSYFRQGRSEAFF

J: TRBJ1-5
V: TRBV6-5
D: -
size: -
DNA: TGTGCCAGCAGTTACGATAGCAATCAGCCCCAGCATTTT
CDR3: CASSYDSNQPQHF

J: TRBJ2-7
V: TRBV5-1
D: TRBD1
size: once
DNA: TGCGCCAGCAGCAGCAGACAGGGTTCCGAGCAGTACTTC
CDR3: CASSSRQGSEQYF

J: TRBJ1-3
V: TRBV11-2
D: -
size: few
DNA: TGTGCCAGCAGCGGTGTAGACACCATATATTTT
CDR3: CASSGVDTIYF

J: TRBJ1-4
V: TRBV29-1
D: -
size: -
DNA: TGCAGCGTTACGGGGCGCGGTGGGAATGAAAAACTGTTTTTT
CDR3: CSVTGRGGNEKLFF

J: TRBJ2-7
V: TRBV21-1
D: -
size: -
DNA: TGTGCCATCCCAGTCGGCGAGCAGTACTTC
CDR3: CAIPVGEQYF

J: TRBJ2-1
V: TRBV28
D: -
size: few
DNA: TGTGCCAGCAGTTCCGGACGAAATGAGCAGTTCTTC
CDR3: CASSSGRNEQFF

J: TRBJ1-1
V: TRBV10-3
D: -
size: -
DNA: TGTGCCATCAGTGAAAGGCCGGAGGGGGAGGCTGAAGCTTTCTTT
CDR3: CAISERPEGEAEAFF

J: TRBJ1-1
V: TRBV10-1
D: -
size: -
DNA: TGCGCCAGCAGTGGAGGCGTAACTGAAGCTTTCTTT
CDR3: CASSGGVTEAFF